The rows below give T cell receptor beta chains drawn from one sample of a study of blood T cell repertoires in COVID-19. The repertoire was sequenced with immunoSEQ multiplex PCR; TCRdb's copy has only in-frame clones and lacks some. The sample records about 200,000 clones, roughly 90% being singletons. Sequenced material: PBMCs or T cells enriched from blood (not recorded which). These receptors were collected from a woman in her twenties or thirties with acute COVID-19. Both conserved end residues are part of each CDR3. The order of the fields is CDR3 length, V gene, D gene, clone size, J gene, CDR3 protein, CDR3 DNA. The D gene is left open where the match is weak. Not all rows give a size; the values are once, few, many and, for expanded clones, a class.

>13|TRBV6-5|NA|NA|TRBJ1-1
CASSPSTNTEAFF
TGTGCCAGCAGTCCCTCTACCAACACTGAAGCTTTCTTT
>14|TRBV24-1|TRBD1|NA|TRBJ2-7
CATSRTGKAHEQYF
TGTGCCACCAGTAGGACAGGGAAGGCTCACGAGCAGTACTTC
>17|TRBV7-2|TRBD1|once|TRBJ1-3
CASSLRTGRDSGNTIYF
TGTGCCAGCAGCTTGCGGACAGGGCGAGACTCTGGAAACACCATATATTTT
>14|TRBV15|TRBD1|NA|TRBJ1-6
CATSTGTGDSPLHF
TGTGCCACCAGCACCGGGACAGGGGATTCACCCCTCCACTTT
>19|TRBV24-1|TRBD2|NA|TRBJ2-2
CATSAPTSGGAHDTGELFF
TGTGCCACCAGTGCCCCAACTAGCGGGGGGGCCCACGACACCGGGGAGCTGTTTTTT
>15|TRBV5-1|NA|NA|TRBJ2-3
CASSLVVAGTDTQYF
TGCGCCAGCAGCTTGGTGGTAGCAGGCACAGATACGCAGTATTTT
>15|TRBV5-4|NA|few|TRBJ1-1
CASSLDPQLNTEAFF
TGTGCCAGCAGCTTGGACCCACAGCTTAACACTGAAGCTTTCTTT
>16|TRBV4-1|NA|NA|TRBJ1-2
CASSQLRTGTLYGYTF
TGCGCCAGCAGCCAACTCCGTACCGGGACACTCTATGGCTACACCTTC
>14|TRBV27|NA|NA|TRBJ2-3
CASSLDRRGDTQYF
TGTGCCAGCAGTTTAGATCGCAGGGGAGATACGCAGTATTTT
>15|TRBV19|NA|NA|TRBJ1-5
CASSTAGGAGQPQHF
TGTGCCAGTAGTACCGCCGGGGGGGCAGGGCAGCCCCAGCATTTT
>12|TRBV19|NA|NA|TRBJ1-1
CASSPPNTEAFF
TGTGCCAGTAGTCCCCCAAACACTGAAGCTTTCTTT
>14|TRBV7-2|NA|NA|TRBJ2-7
CASSLEVAHYEQYF
TGTGCCAGCAGCTTAGAGGTAGCCCACTACGAGCAGTACTTC
>16|TRBV7-7|NA|NA|TRBJ1-3
CASSAGTAISGNTIYF
TGTGCCAGCAGCGCGGGGACGGCTATCTCTGGAAACACCATATATTTT
>12|TRBV28|TRBD1|NA|TRBJ2-7
CASKTGTYEQYF
TGTGCCAGTAAGACAGGGACCTACGAGCAGTACTTC
>14|TRBV6-2/TRBV6-3|TRBD1|once|TRBJ1-5
CASSAPTGDQPQHF
TGTGCCAGCAGCGCACCGACAGGGGATCAGCCCCAGCATTTT
>15|TRBV27|NA|NA|TRBJ1-3
CASSPSGGSGNTIYF
TGTGCCAGCAGTCCATCCGGGGGTAGTGGAAACACCATATATTTT
>17|TRBV24-1|TRBD1|many|TRBJ2-2
CATSEPSGTGNAGELFF
TGTGCCACCAGTGAACCCTCCGGGACAGGGAATGCCGGGGAGCTGTTTTTT
>16|TRBV11-2|TRBD2|NA|TRBJ2-3
CASSWGGGRFTDTQYF
TGTGCCAGCAGCTGGGGGGGAGGCAGATTCACAGATACGCAGTATTTT
>16|TRBV6-1|TRBD1|NA|TRBJ2-7
CASSEYFGTDLYEQYF
TGTGCCAGCAGTGAATATTTCGGGACAGACCTTTACGAGCAGTACTTC
>15|TRBV29-1|NA|NA|TRBJ2-1
CSASGGLRGYNEQFF
TGCAGCGCCTCCGGAGGTTTGCGGGGCTACAATGAGCAGTTCTTC
>16|TRBV5-1|TRBD1|NA|TRBJ1-6
CASSRSTGTYNSPLHF
TGCGCCAGCAGCCGATCGACAGGGACCTATAATTCACCCCTCCACTTT
>15|TRBV6-5|NA|NA|TRBJ2-4
CASRRDSLAKNIQYF
TGTGCCAGCAGGCGGGACAGCCTAGCCAAAAACATTCAGTACTTC
>14|TRBV29-1|TRBD1|NA|TRBJ1-1
CSVRGTGLGTEAFF
TGCAGCGTTAGGGGGACAGGGCTCGGCACTGAAGCTTTCTTT
>14|TRBV9|NA|NA|TRBJ1-5
CASSPGYYEGAQHF
TGTGCCAGCAGCCCCGGGTATTACGAAGGAGCCCAGCATTTT
>15|TRBV4-3|NA|once|TRBJ2-1
CASSQGLADYNEQFF
TGCGCCAGCAGCCAAGGGTTAGCGGACTACAATGAGCAGTTCTTC
>16|TRBV5-1|TRBD1|NA|TRBJ1-4
CASSLVPGQLNEKLFF
TGCGCCAGCAGCCTGGTCCCGGGACAGCTGAATGAAAAACTGTTTTTT
>16|TRBV18|TRBD1|NA|TRBJ2-2
CASSPPSTGVGGELFF
TGTGCCAGCTCACCACCCTCGACAGGGGTTGGCGGGGAGCTGTTTTTT
>18|TRBV18|TRBD2|NA|TRBJ2-1
CASSPTRENLAGRNEQFF
TGTGCCAGCTCACCTACGAGGGAGAATTTAGCGGGGAGAAATGAGCAGTTCTTC
>14|TRBV4-1|NA|NA|TRBJ2-7
CASSPGTFSYEQYF
TGCGCCAGCAGTCCCGGGACTTTCTCCTACGAGCAGTACTTC
>16|TRBV15|TRBD1|NA|TRBJ1-5
CATSGDRKVGNQPQHF
TGTGCCACCAGCGGGGACAGGAAAGTCGGCAATCAGCCCCAGCATTTT
>12|TRBV12-3/TRBV12-4|NA|NA|TRBJ1-3
CASSFASDTIYF
TGTGCCAGCAGTTTTGCGTCGGACACCATATATTTT
>15|TRBV28|NA|NA|TRBJ1-2
CASSLSAGANYGYTF
TGTGCCAGCAGTTTATCGGCAGGGGCTAACTATGGCTACACCTTC
>13|TRBV28|NA|NA|TRBJ2-7
CASTGQGGYEQYF
TGTGCCAGCACCGGACAGGGAGGGTACGAGCAGTACTTC
>12|TRBV30|NA|once|TRBJ2-7
CAWSVEGREQYF
TGTGCCTGGAGCGTGGAGGGGCGCGAGCAGTACTTC
>14|TRBV3-1/TRBV3-2|NA|NA|TRBJ2-1
CASSQRRTYNEQFF
TGTGCCAGCAGCCAACGCAGGACCTACAATGAGCAGTTCTTC
>15|TRBV18|TRBD2|NA|TRBJ2-5
CASSPGLAGEETQYF
TGTGCCAGCTCACCGGGACTAGCGGGGGAAGAGACCCAGTACTTC
>15|TRBV5-1|NA|NA|TRBJ2-3
CASSLAQRGTDTQYF
TGCGCCAGCAGCTTGGCACAGCGGGGCACAGATACGCAGTATTTT
>14|TRBV10-1|NA|NA|TRBJ2-2
CASSELGGTGELFF
TGCGCCAGCAGTGAGTTAGGGGGCACCGGGGAGCTGTTTTTT
>15|TRBV5-5|TRBD1|NA|TRBJ1-4
CASSLLQGLGEKLFF
TGTGCCAGCAGCCTGCTACAGGGGCTGGGAGAAAAACTGTTTTTT
>15|TRBV7-2|TRBD1|NA|TRBJ2-5
CASSLAGQGTETQYF
TGTGCCAGCAGCTTAGCGGGACAGGGGACCGAGACCCAGTACTTC
>14|TRBV7-9|TRBD1|NA|TRBJ1-5
CASSTGRLDQPQHF
TGTGCCAGCTCGACAGGGCGCCTTGATCAGCCCCAGCATTTT
>13|TRBV18|TRBD1|NA|TRBJ2-7
CASSLGQGNEQYF
TGTGCCAGCTCACTAGGACAGGGGAACGAGCAGTACTTC
>16|TRBV7-9|TRBD1|NA|TRBJ1-1
CASSSQGAPANTEAFF
TGTGCCAGCAGCTCACAGGGGGCCCCGGCGAACACTGAAGCTTTCTTT
>14|TRBV6-5|TRBD1|NA|TRBJ1-1
CASSYGTGLAEAFF
TGTGCCAGCAGTTACGGGACAGGTTTGGCTGAAGCTTTCTTT
>15|TRBV6-5|NA|NA|TRBJ1-1
CASSYVTGGNTEAFF
TGTGCCAGCAGTTATGTGACGGGGGGGAACACTGAAGCTTTCTTT
>13|TRBV12-3/TRBV12-4|NA|NA|TRBJ2-2
CASSPRDTGELFF
TGTGCCAGCAGTCCCAGGGACACCGGGGAGCTGTTTTTT
>14|TRBV6-5|TRBD1|NA|TRBJ1-1
CASSLRQGATEAFF
TGTGCCAGCAGTCTCCGACAGGGGGCGACTGAAGCTTTCTTT
>15|TRBV5-1|TRBD1|NA|TRBJ2-1
CASSRTGLTNNEQFF
TGCGCCAGCAGCAGGACAGGGCTCACTAACAATGAGCAGTTCTTC
>16|TRBV6-1|NA|NA|TRBJ2-3
CASSEFGESYTDTQYF
TGTGCCAGCAGTGAATTCGGAGAATCCTACACAGATACGCAGTATTTT
>16|TRBV15|TRBD2|NA|TRBJ2-1
CATSSRGGGAWNEQFF
TGTGCCACCAGCTCCCGAGGCGGGGGGGCTTGGAATGAGCAGTTCTTC
>15|TRBV6-5|TRBD2|few|TRBJ2-3
CAIEPGLAGADTQYF
TGTGCCATCGAGCCAGGACTAGCGGGGGCAGATACGCAGTATTTT
>15|TRBV7-8|NA|NA|TRBJ1-2
CASSPMGRINYGYTF
TGTGCCAGCAGTCCAATGGGGCGGATAAACTATGGCTACACCTTC
>13|TRBV5-1|NA|NA|TRBJ1-2
CASSLATNYGYTF
TGCGCCAGCAGCTTGGCCACTAACTATGGCTACACCTTC
>17|TRBV27|TRBD1|NA|TRBJ1-1
CASSYYSPGQGNTEAFF
TGTGCCAGCAGTTACTACTCACCGGGACAGGGGAACACTGAAGCTTTCTTT
>17|TRBV7-2|TRBD1|NA|TRBJ1-6
CASSRGDRGTTNSPLHF
TGTGCCAGCAGCCGGGGGGACAGGGGCACCACGAATTCACCCCTCCACTTT
>15|TRBV3-1/TRBV3-2|NA|NA|TRBJ2-3
CASSINPGSTDTQYF
TGTGCCAGCAGTATAAATCCCGGGTCCACAGATACGCAGTATTTT
>16|TRBV24-1|NA|few|TRBJ2-3
CATSDPLDAATDTQYF
TGTGCCACCAGTGATCCCCTTGACGCAGCGACAGATACGCAGTATTTT
>13|TRBV12-3/TRBV12-4|TRBD1|NA|TRBJ1-2
CASSLGTGGGYTF
TGTGCCAGCAGTTTGGGGACAGGGGGTGGCTACACCTTC
>14|TRBV15|NA|NA|TRBJ1-1
CATSRDLRVTEAFF
TGTGCCACCAGCAGAGATCTCCGTGTGACTGAAGCTTTCTTT
>12|TRBV5-4|NA|NA|TRBJ1-1
CASSFGPTEAFF
TGTGCCAGCAGCTTTGGGCCCACTGAAGCTTTCTTT